This T cell receptor beta chain appears in the sequencing data of a study of blood T cell repertoires in COVID-19. Overall study: The study drew acute and convalescent COVID-19 samples from the United States, Italy and Spain. The analysed material was cDNA or gDNA that came from T cells, B-cell-depleted T cells, or PBMCs.

Produced via immunoSEQ multiplex PCR; TCRdb's table is partial and in-frame only. Found here are roughly 430,000 clones, 88% of them singletons; the top ten hold approximately 2.1%. Participants came from some 26 US areas, aged about 18 to 90 years. Participants reported their clinical history, and cohort assignment relied on those reports. Germline V gene data show CDR1 as MGHDK and CDR2 as SYGVNS. The CDR3 loop spans 15 amino acids. The J segment lost 4 bases and the V segment lost 4 bases, leaving 1 base of the junction unmatched. This rearrangement joins TRBV25-1 to TRBJ2-5, with 15 bases aligning to TRBD2. The sequenced material came from PBMCs or T cells enriched from blood (not recorded which). This TCR derives from a woman aged 40 to 50 with acute COVID-19. This CDR3 is CASSAGLAGGETQYF. The CDR3 DNA reads TGTGCCAGCAGTGCGGGACTAGCGGGGGGAGAGACCCAGTACTTC.